A selection of T cell receptor beta chains follows, all from one sample in a study of post-analysis software for immune sequencing data. MiXCR, run by TCRdb on the PCR reads, gives a single entry per CDR3 protein. The sample has about 400,000 distinct CDR3 sequences; less than 40% are singletons. Sequenced sample: blood. These receptors were obtained from a girl aged 10-17 years with multiple sclerosis. CDR3s include the opening cysteine and the closing phenylalanine or tryptophan. A D gene is named only where the DNA matches it firmly. Clone size is not always given. Where it is, it says once, few, many or a class for expanded clones.

-,TRBJ2-5,-,TRBV12-3/TRBV12-4,TGTGCCAGCAGTTTTAGGGATCCCGGGCAAGAGACCCAGTACTTC,CASSFRDPGQETQYF
-,TRBJ1-1,few,TRBV29-1,TGCAGCGTCCGCGTCGGGAACACTGAAGCTTTCTTT,CSVRVGNTEAFF
-,TRBJ2-3,few,TRBV5-1,TGCGCCAGCAGCTTACAGACTACGACAGATACGCAGTATTTT,CASSLQTTTDTQYF
-,TRBJ1-2,-,TRBV20-1,TGCAGTGCTCCAGATTCTTGCGGCTACACCTTC,CSAPDSCGYTF
-,TRBJ2-5,-,TRBV9,TGTGCCAGCAGCGTAGTTCCTGCGGCGGAGACCCAGTACTTC,CASSVVPAAETQYF
-,TRBJ2-7,few,TRBV7-6,TGTGCCAGCAGCCCCCAGGACAACTACGAGCAGTACTTC,CASSPQDNYEQYF
-,TRBJ2-7,-,TRBV7-8,TGTGCCAGCTCCACCCGGCAGATCGGCTACGAGCAGTACTTC,CASSTRQIGYEQYF
-,TRBJ1-1,-,TRBV7-2,TGTGCCAGCAGCCCCGGGGCTGGAACTGAAGCTTTCTTT,CASSPGAGTEAFF
TRBD2,TRBJ2-1,-,TRBV6-2/TRBV6-3,TGTGCCAGCAGTTATCCGGGGGGGCTTAATGAGCAGTTCTTC,CASSYPGGLNEQFF
TRBD2,TRBJ2-7,few,TRBV3-1,TGTGCCAGCAGCCCTGGGCCGGGGGGATACTCCTACGAGCAGTACTTC,CASSPGPGGYSYEQYF
TRBD1,TRBJ1-4,few,TRBV7-9,TGTGCCAGCAGCTTAAGGGACAGCGGCCTCGGCAATGAAAAACTGTTTTTT,CASSLRDSGLGNEKLFF
-,TRBJ1-4,few,TRBV5-8,TGTGCCAGCAGCTTGTTCGAACAGACCTCATCTAATGAAAAACTGTTTTTT,CASSLFEQTSSNEKLFF
TRBD1,TRBJ1-5,few,TRBV20-1,TGCAGTGCTAGGGGGACAGGGGAACTAGGCAATCAGCCCCAGCATTTT,CSARGTGELGNQPQHF
-,TRBJ2-1,-,TRBV9,TGTGCCAGCAGCATCCGACAGTCTCCCCCAAGGTTCTTC,CASSIRQSPPRFF
-,TRBJ1-1,few,TRBV20-1,TGCAGTGCTAGAGGGGAAGAAGCTTTCTTT,CSARGEEAFF
-,TRBJ1-1,once,TRBV29-1,TGCAGCGCGGGTGAGGGGAGGGTGAACACTGAAGCTTTCTTT,CSAGEGRVNTEAFF
-,TRBJ2-5,many,TRBV7-2,TGTGCCAGCAGCTTAGGTACAGGGATCGAGACCCAGTACTTC,CASSLGTGIETQYF
-,TRBJ2-5,few,TRBV6-2/TRBV6-3,TGTGCCAGCAGTTACTTGGGTCGTGCTGAAGAGACCCAGTACTTC,CASSYLGRAEETQYF
-,TRBJ1-1,-,TRBV6-1,TGTGCCAGCAGTGCTCCGGGGCCGGCCACTGAAGCTTTCTTT,CASSAPGPATEAFF
-,TRBJ2-5,few,TRBV29-1,TGCAGCGTTGAAATGTCTTGGGACACCCTCCGAGAGACCCAGTACTTC,CSVEMSWDTLRETQYF
TRBD2,TRBJ2-7,few,TRBV4-1,TGCGCCAGCAGCCAAGAAAGCGGACTAGCGGGGGACTACGAGCAGTACTTC,CASSQESGLAGDYEQYF
TRBD2,TRBJ2-7,-,TRBV10-2,TGCGCCAGCCGGACTAGCGGGAGGTCCTACGAGCAGTACTTC,CASRTSGRSYEQYF
-,TRBJ1-1,-,TRBV12-5,TGTGCTAGTGGTAAAGGGGGGAACACTGAAGCTTTCTTT,CASGKGGNTEAFF
TRBD2,TRBJ2-5,-,TRBV28,TGTGCCAGCAGTTTATCGGCTAGCGGGGGGGCCTTGTCCTTAGAGACCCAGTACTTC,CASSLSASGGALSLETQYF
-,TRBJ2-3,few,TRBV3-1,TGTGCCAGCAGCCAAGAGATCGGTACAGATACGCAGTATTTT,CASSQEIGTDTQYF
-,TRBJ2-7,-,TRBV6-6,TGTGCCGCCAGGGACATCGGAACCCACGAGCAGTACTTC,CAARDIGTHEQYF
TRBD1,TRBJ2-7,few,TRBV4-1,TGCGCCAGCAGCCAAGTCGGACAGGGAAAGGACGAGCAGTACTTC,CASSQVGQGKDEQYF
-,TRBJ2-3,many,TRBV14,TGTGCCAGCAGCCCCCGGGTCGGGTTAACAGATACGCAGTATTTT,CASSPRVGLTDTQYF
TRBD2,TRBJ2-4,-,TRBV6-4,TGTGCCAGCAGCGACTCTTATCTAGCGGGGGGGCCAAACAGCAAAAACATTCAGTACTTC,CASSDSYLAGGPNSKNIQYF
-,TRBJ2-3,-,TRBV12-3/TRBV12-4,TGTGCCAGCAGTTTACGGGGGAGGAGCACAGATACGCAGTATTTT,CASSLRGRSTDTQYF
TRBD1,TRBJ1-1,-,TRBV20-1,TGCAGTGCTCTGGGACAGGGGGTAAGGTGGAACACTGAAGCTTTCTTT,CSALGQGVRWNTEAFF
-,TRBJ1-2,-,TRBV11-2,-,CASSFGQGAILYGHTF
-,TRBJ1-4,many,TRBV7-9,TGTGCCAGCAGCCCACCCGGGGGCAGGGCTAATGAAAAACTGTTTTTT,CASSPPGGRANEKLFF
-,TRBJ1-6,-,TRBV27,TGTGCCAGCAGTCCGTACCGTTCCCTTAATTCACCCCTCCACTTT,CASSPYRSLNSPLHF
TRBD2,TRBJ2-3,-,TRBV12-3/TRBV12-4,TGTGCCAGCAGTCTGACTAGCGGGGGGCCGTCCTCCACAGATACGCAGTATTTT,CASSLTSGGPSSTDTQYF
-,TRBJ2-1,-,TRBV10-3,TGTGCCATCGCGGGGGCCCCCAGCTCCTACAATGAGCAGTTCTTC,CAIAGAPSSYNEQFF
-,TRBJ2-7,few,TRBV4-3,TGCGCCAGCAGCCAAGAGAGTCTGGACAACTCCGCTGAGCGGTACTTC,CASSQESLDNSAERYF
-,TRBJ1-4,-,TRBV7-2,TGTGCCAGCAGCTTAGAGGCCAGTGAAAAACTGTTTTTT,CASSLEASEKLFF
-,TRBJ2-7,-,TRBV6-5,TGTGCCGGCAGTTACTCGACGGCTCAGCGCGAGCAGTACTTC,CAGSYSTAQREQYF
-,TRBJ1-1,-,TRBV20-1,TGCAGTGCTAGGCCCCGCGAGGGGGCTTTCTTT,CSARPREGAFF
TRBD1,TRBJ2-1,few,TRBV12-3/TRBV12-4,TGTGCCAGCAGGTTCGGGACAGGGGACAATGAGCAGTTCTTC,CASRFGTGDNEQFF
TRBD1,TRBJ2-7,-,TRBV10-3,TGTGCCGCCACTGGGACAGGTTCCTACGAGCAGTACTTC,CAATGTGSYEQYF
-,TRBJ1-1,-,TRBV29-1,TGCAGCGTTGGCCTTTGGGGCACTGAAGCTTTCTTT,CSVGLWGTEAFF
TRBD1,TRBJ1-1,-,TRBV6-5,TGTGCCAGCAGCTACAGCAGGGGGCAAAGTAACACTGAAGCTTTCTTT,CASSYSRGQSNTEAFF
-,TRBJ2-7,few,TRBV7-2,TGTGCCAGCAGCTTAGAACCGGCTAGCCTGACCTACGAGCAGTACTTC,CASSLEPASLTYEQYF
TRBD1,TRBJ1-4,-,TRBV4-1,TGCGCCAGCAGCAAGACAGGGCCTAATGAAAAACTGTTTTTT,CASSKTGPNEKLFF
-,TRBJ2-3,-,TRBV10-3,TGTGCCACCAAGGGGGGGGGCGGCACAGATACGCAGTATTTT,CATKGGGGTDTQYF
-,TRBJ1-2,few,TRBV4-2,TGTGCCAGCAGCCAAGTGGCGGGGGCGGATGGCTACACCTTC,CASSQVAGADGYTF
-,TRBJ2-5,-,TRBV4-1,TGCGCCAGCAGCGACTACAGCCAAGAGACCCAGTACTTC,CASSDYSQETQYF
TRBD2,TRBJ2-1,-,TRBV5-6,TGTGCCAGCAGCTTGGAGAGGACTAGCGGGGGGCCCTACTACAATGAGCAGTTCTTC,CASSLERTSGGPYYNEQFF
-,TRBJ2-3,-,TRBV28,TGTGCCAGCAGTACCTTGGGGGGGGGCCCAGATACGCAGTATTTT,CASSTLGGGPDTQYF
-,TRBJ1-2,-,TRBV6-6,TGTGCCAGCAGTTACTCGGAAACGGTTACAAGGGGTGGCTACACCTTC,CASSYSETVTRGGYTF
-,TRBJ2-3,-,TRBV7-8,TGTGCCAGCAGTTCTCAATCTGCGGGGACGAGCACAGATACGCAGTATTTT,CASSSQSAGTSTDTQYF